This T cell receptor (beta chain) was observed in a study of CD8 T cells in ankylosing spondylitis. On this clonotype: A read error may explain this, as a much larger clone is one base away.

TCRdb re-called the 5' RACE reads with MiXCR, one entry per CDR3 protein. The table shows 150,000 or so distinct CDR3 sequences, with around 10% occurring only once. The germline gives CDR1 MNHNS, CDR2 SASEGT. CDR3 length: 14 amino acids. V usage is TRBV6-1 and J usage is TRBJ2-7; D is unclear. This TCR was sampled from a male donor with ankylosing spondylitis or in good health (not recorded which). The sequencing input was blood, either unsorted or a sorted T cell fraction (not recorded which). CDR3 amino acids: CASSEQARTYAQYF. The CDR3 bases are TGTGCCAGCAGTGAACAGGCCAGGACCTACGCGCAGTACTTC.